Listed below are T cell receptor beta chains from one sample, sequenced in a study of cytomegalovirus exposure and HLA in healthy donors. Profiling relied on immunoSEQ multiplex PCR, and the TCRdb table lists in-frame clones only, not all of them. The sample has approximately 170,000 clones; over 80% are singletons. Material for sequencing was PBMCs. The source is a man between 45 and 60 years old in good health and CMV-seropositive. CDR3s include the opening cysteine and the closing phenylalanine or tryptophan. D genes are given only for firm matches. Size values are once, few and many counts, or a class for expanded clones, and some rows have none.

V	D	J	size	length	CDR3	DNA
TRBV4-1	-	TRBJ1-5	-	15	CASSQDGQINQPQHF	TGCGCCAGCAGCCAAGATGGGCAGATCAATCAGCCCCAGCATTTT
TRBV5-5	-	TRBJ1-2	-	13	CASSSSGGEGYTF	TGTGCCAGCAGTTCCTCGGGGGGTGAAGGCTACACCTTC
TRBV7-6	TRBD2	TRBJ2-5	-	15	CASTLDPGGRETQYF	TGTGCCAGCACCCTCGATCCGGGGGGGCGGGAGACCCAGTACTTC
TRBV10-3	TRBD2	TRBJ2-1	-	14	CAISETSGSHEQFF	TGTGCCATCAGTGAGACTAGCGGGTCCCATGAGCAGTTCTTC
TRBV7-9	TRBD2	TRBJ2-2	-	15	CASSPGLAGAGELFF	TGTGCCAGCAGCCCGGGACTAGCGGGAGCCGGGGAGCTGTTTTTT
TRBV7-8	TRBD2	TRBJ2-7	-	13	CASSMGGGYEQYF	TGTGCCAGCAGCATGGGGGGGGGCTACGAGCAGTACTTC
TRBV28	-	TRBJ2-1	-	12	CASRPAGNEQFF	TGTGCCAGCAGGCCGGCGGGCAATGAGCAGTTCTTC
TRBV4-2	TRBD1	TRBJ2-3	-	15	CASSYGTGGTDTQYF	TGTGCCAGCAGCTACGGGACAGGGGGCACAGATACGCAGTATTTT
TRBV11-3	TRBD1	TRBJ1-1	-	15	CASSLRTGGNTEAFF	TGTGCCAGCAGCTTAAGGACAGGCGGGAACACTGAAGCTTTCTTT
TRBV14	TRBD1	TRBJ1-2	-	15	CASTPRDRIFQGYTF	TGTGCCAGCACCCCGCGGGACAGGATCTTCCAGGGCTACACCTTC
TRBV5-6	TRBD2	TRBJ2-3	-	15	CASSFGSGTTDTQYF	TGTGCCAGCAGCTTTGGTAGCGGGACCACAGATACGCAGTATTTT
TRBV18	-	TRBJ1-5	once	14	CASSPSRVGQPQHF	TGTGCCAGCTCACCATCACGGGTGGGTCAGCCCCAGCATTTT
TRBV30	TRBD2	TRBJ2-3	-	15	CAWSVRAGGTDTQYF	TGTGCCTGGAGTGTACGAGCGGGGGGAACAGATACGCAGTATTTT
TRBV9	TRBD1	TRBJ2-1	-	16	CASSVDGTVAYNEQFF	TGTGCCAGCAGCGTAGACGGGACAGTAGCCTACAATGAGCAGTTCTTC
TRBV4-3	TRBD2	TRBJ2-1	-	16	CASSQETGLEGNEQFF	TGCGCCAGCAGCCAAGAGACCGGACTAGAAGGCAATGAGCAGTTCTTC
TRBV28	TRBD1	TRBJ2-5	once	14	CASNLPGQEQTQYF	TGTGCCAGTAATCTCCCGGGACAGGAACAGACCCAGTACTTC
TRBV2	TRBD1	TRBJ1-2	-	14	CASSGQGATAGYTF	TGTGCCAGCAGTGGACAGGGGGCGACGGCTGGCTACACCTTC
TRBV2	TRBD1	TRBJ1-1	once	14	CASSPQGASTEAFF	TGTGCCAGCAGTCCTCAGGGGGCGAGCACTGAAGCTTTCTTT
TRBV19	-	TRBJ1-4	-	15	CASSTTGRVWEKLFF	TGTGCCAGTAGTACCACCGGCAGGGTCTGGGAAAAACTGTTTTTT
TRBV7-2	TRBD1	TRBJ1-5	-	16	CASSIGQATSNQPQHF	TGTGCCAGCAGCATTGGACAGGCTACTAGCAATCAGCCCCAGCATTTT
TRBV13	-	TRBJ2-2	-	15	CASSLGLRAAGELFF	TGTGCCAGCAGCTTAGGTCTCAGGGCTGCCGGGGAGCTGTTTTTT
TRBV27	TRBD1	TRBJ1-1	once	13	CASSLDRGTEAFF	TGTGCCAGCAGTCTCGACAGGGGGACTGAAGCTTTCTTT
TRBV9	-	TRBJ2-1	-	15	CASSVDGIPYNEQFF	TGTGCCAGCAGCGTAGACGGGATACCTTACAATGAGCAGTTCTTC
TRBV19	TRBD1	TRBJ1-2	-	14	CASSSGQGTYGYTF	TGTGCCAGTAGCTCGGGACAGGGGACCTATGGCTACACCTTC
TRBV7-2	-	TRBJ1-6	-	18	CASSHPSGESSYNSPLHF	TGTGCCAGCAGCCACCCTTCCGGGGAGAGCTCCTATAATTCACCCCTCCACTTT
TRBV19	-	TRBJ1-5	-	13	CASSIGRRGPQHF	TGTGCCAGTAGTATAGGAAGGCGGGGGCCCCAGCATTTT
TRBV27	TRBD1	TRBJ1-3	-	14	CASSSTGTGNTIYF	TGTGCCAGCAGTTCGACAGGGACTGGAAACACCATATATTTT
TRBV7-3	TRBD2	TRBJ2-1	-	14	CASSPGTSGSEQFF	TGTGCCAGCAGCCCCGGGACTAGCGGGAGTGAGCAGTTCTTC
TRBV28	-	TRBJ1-5	-	20	CARRGGAEIIAGHSNQPQHF	TGTGCCAGGAGGGGGGGGGCGGAAATTATAGCGGGTCATAGCAATCAGCCCCAGCATTTT
TRBV5-1	-	TRBJ1-5	-	14	CASSLEGGNQPQHF	TGCGCCAGCAGCTTAGAAGGGGGCAATCAGCCCCAGCATTTT